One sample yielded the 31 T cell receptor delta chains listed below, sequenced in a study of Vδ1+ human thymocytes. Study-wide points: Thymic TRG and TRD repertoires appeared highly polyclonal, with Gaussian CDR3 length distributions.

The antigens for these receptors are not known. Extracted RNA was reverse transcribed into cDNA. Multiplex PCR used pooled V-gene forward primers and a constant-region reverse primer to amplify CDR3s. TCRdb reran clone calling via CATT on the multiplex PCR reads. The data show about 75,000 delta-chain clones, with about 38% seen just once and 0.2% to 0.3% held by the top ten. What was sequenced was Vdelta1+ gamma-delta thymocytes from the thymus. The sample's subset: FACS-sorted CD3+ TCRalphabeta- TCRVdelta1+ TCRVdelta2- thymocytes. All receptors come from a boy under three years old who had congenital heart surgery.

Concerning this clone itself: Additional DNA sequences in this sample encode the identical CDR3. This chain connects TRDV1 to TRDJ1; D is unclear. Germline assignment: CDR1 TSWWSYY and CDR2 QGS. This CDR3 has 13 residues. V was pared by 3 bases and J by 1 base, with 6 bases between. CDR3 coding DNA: TGTGCTCTTGGGGAGCCCTGCACCGATAAACTCATCTTT. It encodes CALGEPCTDKLIF.

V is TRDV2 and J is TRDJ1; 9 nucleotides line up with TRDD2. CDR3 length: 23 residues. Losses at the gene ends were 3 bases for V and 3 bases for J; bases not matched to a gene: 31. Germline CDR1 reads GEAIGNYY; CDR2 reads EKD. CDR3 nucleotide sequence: TGTGCCTGTGACCGCCTTCCTACCTGTACTGGGAGATACAAACCACCATTTGCCGATAAACTCATCTTT. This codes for CACDRLPTCTGRYKPPFADKLIF.

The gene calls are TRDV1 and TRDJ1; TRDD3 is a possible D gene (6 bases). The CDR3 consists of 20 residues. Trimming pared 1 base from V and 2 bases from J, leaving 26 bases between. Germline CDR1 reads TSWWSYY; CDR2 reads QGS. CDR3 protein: CALGERPSLTGLKLTDKLIF. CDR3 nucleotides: TGTGCTCTTGGGGAACGTCCTAGTTTGACTGGGTTGAAACTAACCGATAAACTCATCTTT.

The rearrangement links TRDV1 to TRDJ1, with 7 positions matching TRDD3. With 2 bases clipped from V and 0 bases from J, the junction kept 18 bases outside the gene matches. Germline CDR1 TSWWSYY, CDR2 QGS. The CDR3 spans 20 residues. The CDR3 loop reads CALGEWPYWGWGTYTDKLIF. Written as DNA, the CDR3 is TGTGCTCTTGGGGAATGGCCCTACTGGGGTTGGGGGACCTACACCGATAAACTCATCTTT.

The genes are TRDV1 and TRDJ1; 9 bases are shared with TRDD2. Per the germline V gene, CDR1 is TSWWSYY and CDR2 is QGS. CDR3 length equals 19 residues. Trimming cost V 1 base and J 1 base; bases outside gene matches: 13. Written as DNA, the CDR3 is TGTGCTCTTGGGGAACACATTCCTTCCTACGGTGTATCCACCGATAAACTCATCTTT. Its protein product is CALGEHIPSYGVSTDKLIF.

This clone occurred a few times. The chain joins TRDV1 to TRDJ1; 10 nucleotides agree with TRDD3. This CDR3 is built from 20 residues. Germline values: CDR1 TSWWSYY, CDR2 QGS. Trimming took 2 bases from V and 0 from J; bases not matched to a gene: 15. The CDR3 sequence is CALGEERSRTGGSYTDKLIF. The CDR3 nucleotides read TGTGCTCTTGGGGAAGAGCGTTCGCGTACTGGGGGATCGTACACCGATAAACTCATCTTT.

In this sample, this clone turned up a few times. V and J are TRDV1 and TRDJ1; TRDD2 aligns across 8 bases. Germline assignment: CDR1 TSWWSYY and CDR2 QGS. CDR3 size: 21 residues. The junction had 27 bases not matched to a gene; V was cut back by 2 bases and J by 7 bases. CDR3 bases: TGTGCTCTTGGGGAATTCCACACACTTCCTACCCTACGACCCCAGAAAGGTAAACTCATCTTT. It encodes CALGEFHTLPTLRPQKGKLIF.

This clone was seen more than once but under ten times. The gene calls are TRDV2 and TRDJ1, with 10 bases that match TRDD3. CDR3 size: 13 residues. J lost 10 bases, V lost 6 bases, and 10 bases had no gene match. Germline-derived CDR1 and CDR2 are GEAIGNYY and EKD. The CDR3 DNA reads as TGTGCCTGTAAGGGGGGGATACGGCCGGGACTCATCTTT. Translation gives CACKGGIRPGLIF.

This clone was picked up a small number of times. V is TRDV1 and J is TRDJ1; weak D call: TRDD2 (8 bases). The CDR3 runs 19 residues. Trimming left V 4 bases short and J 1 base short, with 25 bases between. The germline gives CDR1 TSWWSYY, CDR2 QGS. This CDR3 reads CALGGHFLLDTRSTDKLIF. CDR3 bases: TGTGCTCTTGGGGGACACTTCCTACTGGATACGCGTTCCACCGATAAACTCATCTTT.

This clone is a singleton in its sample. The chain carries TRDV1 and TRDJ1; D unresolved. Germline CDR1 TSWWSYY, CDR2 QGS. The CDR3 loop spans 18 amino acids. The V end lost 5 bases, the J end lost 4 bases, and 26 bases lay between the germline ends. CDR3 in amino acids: CALGLRMPKRFPCDKLIF. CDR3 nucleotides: TGTGCTCTTGGGCTACGCATGCCTAAGAGATTCCCTTGCGATAAACTCATCTTT.

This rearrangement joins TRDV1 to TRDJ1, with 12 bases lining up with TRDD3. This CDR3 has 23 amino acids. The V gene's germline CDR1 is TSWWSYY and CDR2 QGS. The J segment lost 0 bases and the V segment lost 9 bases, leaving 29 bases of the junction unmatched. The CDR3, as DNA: TGTGCTCTGTTTCCTACGTTACTGGGGGATACTCACTTGGAGGTAGGGTACACCGATAAACTCATCTTT. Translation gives CALFPTLLGDTHLEVGYTDKLIF.

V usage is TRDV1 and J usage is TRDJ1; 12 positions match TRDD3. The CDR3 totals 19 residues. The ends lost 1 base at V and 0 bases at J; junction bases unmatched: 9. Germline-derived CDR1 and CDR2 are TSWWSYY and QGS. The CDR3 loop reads CALGEPFSLGDTYTDKLIF. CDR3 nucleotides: TGTGCTCTTGGGGAACCTTTCTCGCTGGGGGATACGTACACCGATAAACTCATCTTT.

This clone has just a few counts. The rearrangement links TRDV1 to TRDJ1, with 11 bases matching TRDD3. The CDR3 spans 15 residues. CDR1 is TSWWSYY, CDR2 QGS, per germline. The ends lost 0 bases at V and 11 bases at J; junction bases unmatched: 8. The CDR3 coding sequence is TGTGCTCTTGGGGAACTCTCCGTGGGGGATACGAGGCTCATCTTT. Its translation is CALGELSVGDTRLIF.

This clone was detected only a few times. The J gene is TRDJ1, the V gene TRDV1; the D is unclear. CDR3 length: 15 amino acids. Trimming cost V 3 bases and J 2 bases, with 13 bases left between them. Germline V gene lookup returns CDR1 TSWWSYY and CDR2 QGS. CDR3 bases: TGTGCTCTTGGGGATCCTTGGTCCTTAACCGATAAACTCATCTTT. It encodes CALGDPWSLTDKLIF.

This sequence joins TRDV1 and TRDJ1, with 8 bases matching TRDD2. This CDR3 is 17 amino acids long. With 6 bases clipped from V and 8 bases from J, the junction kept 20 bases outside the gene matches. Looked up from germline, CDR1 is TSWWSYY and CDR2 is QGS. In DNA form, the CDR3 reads TGTGCTCTTGGACCACCCTTCCTAACCACACAGTACCCGAAACTCATCTTT. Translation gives CALGPPFLTTQYPKLIF.

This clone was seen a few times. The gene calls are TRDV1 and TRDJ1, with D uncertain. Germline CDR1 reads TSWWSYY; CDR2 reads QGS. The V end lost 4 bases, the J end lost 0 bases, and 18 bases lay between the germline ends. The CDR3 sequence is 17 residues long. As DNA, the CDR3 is TGTGCTCTTGGGGGCCCTAGGGCCCCAGCTTACACCGATAAACTCATCTTT. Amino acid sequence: CALGGPRAPAYTDKLIF.

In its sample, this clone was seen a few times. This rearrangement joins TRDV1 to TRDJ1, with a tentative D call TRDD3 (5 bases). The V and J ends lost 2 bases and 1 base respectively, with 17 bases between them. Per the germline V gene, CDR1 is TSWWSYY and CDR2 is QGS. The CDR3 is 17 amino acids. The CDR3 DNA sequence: TGTGCTCTTGGGGAAATTGGGGCCTCCGATCTCACCGATAAACTCATCTTT. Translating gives CALGEIGASDLTDKLIF.

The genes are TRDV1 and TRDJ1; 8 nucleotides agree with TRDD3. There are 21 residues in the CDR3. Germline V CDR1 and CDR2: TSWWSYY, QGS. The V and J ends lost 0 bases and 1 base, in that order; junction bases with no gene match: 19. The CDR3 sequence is CALGELGRAGYDPTRTDKLIF. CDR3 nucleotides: TGTGCTCTTGGGGAACTTGGTAGGGCGGGATACGACCCTACCCGCACCGATAAACTCATCTTT.

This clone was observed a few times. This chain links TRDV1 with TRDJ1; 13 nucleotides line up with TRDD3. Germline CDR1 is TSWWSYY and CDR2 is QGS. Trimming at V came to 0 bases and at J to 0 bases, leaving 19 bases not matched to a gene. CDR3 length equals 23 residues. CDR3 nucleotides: TGTGCTCTTGGGGAACTAGACTCCCCGACTTACTGGGGGATACGTCGGTACACCGATAAACTCATCTTT. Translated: CALGELDSPTYWGIRRYTDKLIF.

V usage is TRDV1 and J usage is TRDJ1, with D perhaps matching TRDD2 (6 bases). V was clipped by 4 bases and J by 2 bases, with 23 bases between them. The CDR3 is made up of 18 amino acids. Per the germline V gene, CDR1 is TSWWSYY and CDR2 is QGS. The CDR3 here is CALGGSGLPLPGTDKLIF. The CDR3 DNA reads TGTGCTCTTGGGGGTTCGGGCCTTCCGCTTCCTGGAACCGATAAACTCATCTTT.

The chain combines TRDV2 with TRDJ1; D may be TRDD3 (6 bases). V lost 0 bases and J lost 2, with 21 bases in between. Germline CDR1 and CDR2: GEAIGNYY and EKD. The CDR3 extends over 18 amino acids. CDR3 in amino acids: CACDTGGIIGFGTDKLIF. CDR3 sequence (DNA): TGTGCCTGTGACACCGGCGGGATAATCGGGTTCGGGACCGATAAACTCATCTTT.

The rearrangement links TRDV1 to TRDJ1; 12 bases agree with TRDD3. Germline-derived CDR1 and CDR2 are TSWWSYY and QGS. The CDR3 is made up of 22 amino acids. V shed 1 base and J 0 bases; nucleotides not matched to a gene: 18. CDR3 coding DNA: TGTGCTCTTGGGGAACGAGGAGGCCTACACTGGGGGATACCTGTGTACACCGATAAACTCATCTTT. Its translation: CALGERGGLHWGIPVYTDKLIF.

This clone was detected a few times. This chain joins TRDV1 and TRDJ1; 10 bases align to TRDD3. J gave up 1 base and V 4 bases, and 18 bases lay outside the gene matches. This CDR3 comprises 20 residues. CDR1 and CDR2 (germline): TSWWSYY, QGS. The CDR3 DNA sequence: TGTGCTCTTGGGGCCGGGTCGCCTCCGCCGGGGGATACGGGCACCGATAAACTCATCTTT. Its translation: CALGAGSPPPGDTGTDKLIF.

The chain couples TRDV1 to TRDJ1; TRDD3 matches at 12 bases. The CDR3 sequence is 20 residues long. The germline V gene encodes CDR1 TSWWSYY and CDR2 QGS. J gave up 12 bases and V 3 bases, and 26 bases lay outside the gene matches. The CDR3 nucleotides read TGTGCTCTTGGGGATCCTTCCTACGTTCCGGGCTGGGGGATACGAGTTCCGGTCATCTTT. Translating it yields CALGDPSYVPGWGIRVPVIF.

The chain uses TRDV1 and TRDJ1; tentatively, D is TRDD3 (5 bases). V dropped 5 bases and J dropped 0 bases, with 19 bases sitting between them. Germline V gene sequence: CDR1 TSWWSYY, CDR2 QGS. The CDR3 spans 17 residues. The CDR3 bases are TGTGCTCTTGGGAAAAACGGGGGTCCGAGCGACACCGATAAACTCATCTTT. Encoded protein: CALGKNGGPSDTDKLIF.

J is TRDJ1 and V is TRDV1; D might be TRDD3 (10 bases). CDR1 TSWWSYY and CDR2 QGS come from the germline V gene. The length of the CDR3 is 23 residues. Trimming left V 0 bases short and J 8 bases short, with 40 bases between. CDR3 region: CALGELEKSCLPTYYWGMAKLIF. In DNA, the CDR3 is TGTGCTCTTGGGGAACTAGAGAAAAGTTGCCTTCCTACGTATTACTGGGGGATGGCGAAACTCATCTTT.

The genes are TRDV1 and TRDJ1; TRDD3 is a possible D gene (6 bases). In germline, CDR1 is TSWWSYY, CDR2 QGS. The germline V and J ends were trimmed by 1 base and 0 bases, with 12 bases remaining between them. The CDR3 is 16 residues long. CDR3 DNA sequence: TGTGCTCTTGGGGAACGGGGGGGACGCTACACCGATAAACTCATCTTT. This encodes CALGERGGRYTDKLIF.

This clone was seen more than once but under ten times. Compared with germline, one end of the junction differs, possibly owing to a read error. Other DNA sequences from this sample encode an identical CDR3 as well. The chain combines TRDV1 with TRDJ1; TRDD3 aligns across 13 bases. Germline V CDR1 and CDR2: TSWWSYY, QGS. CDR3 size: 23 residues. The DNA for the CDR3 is TGTGCTCTTGGAGAACGTCGGGCTTCCCTACTGGGGGATACGTCTTCGTACACCGATAAACTCATCTTT. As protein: CALGERRASLLGDTSSYTDKLIF.

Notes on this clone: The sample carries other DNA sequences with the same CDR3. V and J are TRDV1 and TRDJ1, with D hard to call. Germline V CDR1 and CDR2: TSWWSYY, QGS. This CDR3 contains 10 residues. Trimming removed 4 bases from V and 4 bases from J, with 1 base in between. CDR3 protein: CALGGDKLIF. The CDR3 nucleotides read TGTGCTCTTGGGGGCGATAAACTCATCTTT.

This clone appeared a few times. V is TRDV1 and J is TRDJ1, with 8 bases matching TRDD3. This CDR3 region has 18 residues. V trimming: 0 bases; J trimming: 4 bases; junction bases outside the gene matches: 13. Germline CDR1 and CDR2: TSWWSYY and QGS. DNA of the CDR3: TGTGCTCTTGGGGAACTCTCCTACAACGGGGATACAGGCGATAAACTCATCTTT. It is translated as CALGELSYNGDTGDKLIF.

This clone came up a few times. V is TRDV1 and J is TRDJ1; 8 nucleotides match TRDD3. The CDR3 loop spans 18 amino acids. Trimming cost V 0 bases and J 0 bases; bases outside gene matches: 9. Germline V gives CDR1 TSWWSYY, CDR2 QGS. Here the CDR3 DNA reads TGTGCTCTTGGGGAACTAGGGGCACTGGGGGTTTACACCGATAAACTCATCTTT. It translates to CALGELGALGVYTDKLIF.